This paragraph covers one T cell receptor (beta chain) sequence. The antigen is unknown. The germline gives CDR1 SGHTA, CDR2 FQGNSA. This CDR3 region has 18 residues. With 4 bases clipped from V and 2 bases from J, the junction kept 12 bases outside the gene matches. The study used thymus tissue resected during corrective heart surgery. Infants, healthy and Finnish, who were having corrective surgery for congenital heart defects served as donors. Assay used: immunoSEQ multiplex PCR; TCRdb lists only in-frame clones, some missing. The data hold some 120,000 clones, with just under 95% observed a single time. The data originate from a study of human thymus T cells. General study points: Related research described strongly overlapping thymic repertoires in unrelated people. Thymic and blood repertoires seemed to show skewed V and J gene use.

The TCR comes from a boy younger than two with a congenital heart defect but otherwise immunologically healthy. The rearrangement uses TRBV7-2 and TRBJ1-3, with 9 bases identical to TRBD1. The sequencing input was thymus tissue. CDR3 amino acids: CASSSTGTGNVPGNTIYF. The CDR3 DNA sequence: TGTGCCAGCAGCTCGACCGGGACAGGGAATGTACCTGGAAACACCATATATTTT. The full variable domain, completed using reference TRBV7-2 and TRBJ1-3, is GAGVSQSPSNKVTEKGKDVELRCDPISGHTALYWYRQSLGQGLEFLIYFQGNSAPDKSGLPSDRFSAERTGGSVSTLTIQRTQQEDSAVYLCASSSTGTGNVPGNTIYFGEGSWLTVV.